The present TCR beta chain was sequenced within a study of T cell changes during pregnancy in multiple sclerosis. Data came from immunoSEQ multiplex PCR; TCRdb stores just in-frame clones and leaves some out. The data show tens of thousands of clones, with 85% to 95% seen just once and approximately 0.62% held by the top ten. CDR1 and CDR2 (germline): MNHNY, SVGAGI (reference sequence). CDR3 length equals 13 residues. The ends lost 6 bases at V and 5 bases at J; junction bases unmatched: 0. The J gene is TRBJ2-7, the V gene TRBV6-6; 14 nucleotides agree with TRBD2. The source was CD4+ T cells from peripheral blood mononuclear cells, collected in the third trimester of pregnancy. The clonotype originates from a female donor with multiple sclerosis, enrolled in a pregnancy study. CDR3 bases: TGTGCCAGCAGGGGACTAGCGGGAGACGAGCAGTACTTC. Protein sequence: CASRGLAGDEQYF.